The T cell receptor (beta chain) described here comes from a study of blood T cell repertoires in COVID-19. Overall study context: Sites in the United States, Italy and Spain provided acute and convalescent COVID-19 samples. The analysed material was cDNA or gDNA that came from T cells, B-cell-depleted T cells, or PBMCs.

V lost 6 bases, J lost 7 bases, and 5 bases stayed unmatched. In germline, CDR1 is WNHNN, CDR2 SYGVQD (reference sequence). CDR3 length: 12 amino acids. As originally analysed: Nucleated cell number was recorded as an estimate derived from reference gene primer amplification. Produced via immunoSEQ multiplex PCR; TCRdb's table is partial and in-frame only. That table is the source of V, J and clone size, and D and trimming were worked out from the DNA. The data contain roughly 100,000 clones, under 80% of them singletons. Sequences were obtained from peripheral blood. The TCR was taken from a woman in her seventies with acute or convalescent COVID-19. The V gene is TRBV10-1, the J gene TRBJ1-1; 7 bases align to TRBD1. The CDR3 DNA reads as TGCGCCAGCAGCCCTAACAGGGGTGAAGCTTTCTTT. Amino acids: CASSPNRGEAFF.